This TCR beta chain was retrieved from a study of blood T cells in healthy people across ages. Study-level results: Among long-lived donors, naive CD4+ cells were more numerous and diversity higher than in aged donors.

Drawing of peripheral blood yielded roughly 9.3 milliliters from each donor. A second PCR of about 6 to 12 cycles used a sample-barcoded 5' primer and a J-beta primer mix. TCRdb analysed the 5' RACE reads with MiXCR anew, one entry per CDR3 protein. The sample lists approximately 1,000,000 distinct CDR3 sequences, 35% to 55% occurring once. Concerning this clonotype itself: Its antigen is as yet unknown.

Germline V lookup: CDR1 SGHAT, CDR2 FQDESV (reference sequence). This CDR3 contains 16 residues. Trimming cost V 1 base and J 5 bases, with 15 bases left between them. The source material was blood. This chain links TRBV11-1 with TRBJ2-1, with D possibly being TRBD1 (6 bases). This TCR came from a woman aged 60-75 years in good health. CDR3 sequence: CASSLGWDNLNNEQFF. DNA for the CDR3: TGTGCCAGCAGCTTAGGGTGGGACAACCTTAACAATGAGCAGTTCTTC.